These 2 T cell receptor beta chains came from one sample sequenced in a study of T cells after yellow fever vaccination (dated by TCRdb to 2018 to 2020). This specimen's treatment or condition label, interpreted: live attenuated yellow fever vaccine strain. The library was obtained by 5' RACE. The data were produced on an Illumina HiSeq 2500. Through fastp at Q25 and MiXCR, TCRdb rebuilt clones from the public reads, retaining in-frame beta chains. Records with the same CDR3 protein are collapsed into one entry carrying the most frequent genes and DNA. The sample contains 600,000 to 750,000 distinct CDR3 sequences, approximately 13% of them found a single time. The top ten clonotypes cover approximately 15% of the sample. Sample: PBMCs, taken on the day of the yellow fever booster vaccination. Receptors were obtained from a man aged 30 to 45 who received the YFV17D yellow fever vaccine.

This clonotype has a handful of counts. The chain joins TRBV4-3 to TRBJ1-2; unclear D gene. The CDR3 consists of 15 residues. The germline V and J ends were trimmed by 0 bases and 1 base, with 9 bases remaining between them. Germline CDR1 LGHNA, CDR2 YSLEER. CDR3 bases: TGCGCCAGCAGCCAAGATGTGAGCGGTAACTATGGCTACACCTTC. Its protein is CASSQDVSGNYGYTF.

This clonotype was observed a handful of times. V and J are TRBV7-2 and TRBJ1-5; D is undetermined. The germline V and J ends were trimmed by 1 base and 3 bases, with 10 bases remaining between them. The CDR3 is 15 residues long. In germline, CDR1 is SGHTA, CDR2 FQGNSA. DNA for the CDR3: TGTGCCAGCAGCTTAGTGGCGCAACACAATCAGCCCCAGCATTTT. It is translated as CASSLVAQHNQPQHF.